The 29 T cell receptor beta chains below come from one sample, sequenced in a study of blood T cell repertoires in COVID-19. TCRdb keeps only in-frame clones here, not all; method: immunoSEQ multiplex PCR. The sample contains approximately 350,000 clones, 80% to 90% of which appear only once. Sample: PBMCs or T cells enriched from blood (not recorded which). The receptor source for this set is a man aged 18 to 35 who had recovered from COVID-19.

This clone appeared a few times. The chain joins TRBV28 to TRBJ2-2; D not resolved. Per germline, CDR1 MDHEN and CDR2 SYDVKM. V lost 6 bases and J lost 2, with 7 bases in between. This CDR3 region has 13 residues. In nucleotides, the CDR3 is TGTGCCAGCAGGACTTCTAACACCGGGGAGCTGTTTTTT. Protein: CASRTSNTGELFF.

The V and J genes are TRBV5-1 and TRBJ2-1, with a weak D call TRBD2 (7 bases). Germline CDR1 reads SGHRS; CDR2 reads YFSETQ. This CDR3 region has 14 residues. V shed 3 bases and J shed 6 bases, with 13 bases lying between them. Here the CDR3 reads CASSWPGGVNEQFF. In DNA form, the CDR3 reads TGCGCCAGCAGCTGGCCGGGGGGCGTCAATGAGCAGTTCTTC.

The chain carries TRBV3-1 (or the pseudogene TRBV3-2) and TRBJ2-5; 10 positions match TRBD2. The CDR3 covers 15 residues. Germline CDR1 reads LGHDT; CDR2 reads YNNKEL (reference sequence). J lost 0 bases, V lost 4 bases, and 2 bases had no gene match. CDR3 in DNA: TGTGCCAGCAGCCTAGCGGGGGGCTACCAAGAGACCCAGTACTTC. Protein product: CASSLAGGYQETQYF.

V and J are TRBV11-2 and TRBJ2-5; D gene uncertain. V was cut by 1 base and J by 5 bases, with 8 bases left in between. The CDR3 length is 13 residues. CDR1 is SGHAT, CDR2 FQNNGV, per germline. CDR3 DNA: TGTGCCAGCAGCTTAGTCAGGCCTGAGACCCAGTACTTC. It is translated as CASSLVRPETQYF.

In this sample, this clone turned up a few times. J is TRBJ2-2 and V is TRBV7-3; 10 positions match TRBD2. The V and J ends lost 6 bases and 4 bases, in that order; junction bases with no gene match: 5. The CDR3 consists of 15 residues. Germline lookup yields CDR1 SGHTA and CDR2 FQGTGA. CDR3 region: CASSLLAGATGELFF. The CDR3 nucleotides read TGTGCCAGCAGTCTTCTAGCGGGGGCCACCGGGGAGCTGTTTTTT.

This clone was seen just once. Here the CDR3 DNA reads TGTGCCAGCAGGGGACAGGGGGCGAACACCGGGGAGCTGTTTTTT. This translates into CASRGQGANTGELFF. The chain joins TRBV6-5 to TRBJ2-2; TRBD1 agrees at 11 bases. The germline CDR1 and CDR2 sequences are MNHEY and SVGAGI. V shed 6 bases, J shed 0 bases, and the junction held 0 bases outside the gene matches. The CDR3 length is 15 residues.

Comment on this clone: The identical CDR3 is also encoded by other nucleotide sequences in the sample. The chain has TRBV29-1 and TRBJ1-1; D gene unclear. CDR3 length: 11 amino acids. The V and J ends lost 5 bases and 1 base respectively, with 5 bases between them. The germline CDR1 and CDR2 sequences are SQVTM and ANQGSEA. CDR3 sequence reads: CSVTGNTEAFF. In DNA form, the CDR3 reads TGCAGCGTTACCGGGAACACTGAAGCTTTCTTT.

CDR3: CASSSYTGHNRGETQYF. Written as DNA, the CDR3 is TGTGCCAGCAGCTCTTATACAGGGCACAACAGAGGAGAGACCCAGTACTTC. The chain combines TRBV5-6 with TRBJ2-5; D is possibly TRBD1 (6 bases). V gave up 3 bases and J gave up 4 bases, with 22 bases separating them. This CDR3 contains 17 residues. Germline assignment: CDR1 SGHDT and CDR2 YYEEEE.

The chain uses TRBV3-1 (or the pseudogene TRBV3-2) and TRBJ2-2; D ambiguous. Germline lookup yields CDR1 LGHDT and CDR2 YNNKEL (reference sequence). The CDR3 length is 14 residues. The V end was cut by 3 bases, the J end by 2 bases, with 7 bases between. CDR3 in DNA: TGTGCCAGCAGCCAGTTAGAAAACACCGGGGAGCTGTTTTTT. This encodes CASSQLENTGELFF.

The V call is TRBV11-2, the J call TRBJ1-1; D is unresolved. Trimming cost V 1 base and J 4 bases, with 10 bases left between them. Germline CDR1 SGHAT, CDR2 FQNNGV. CDR3 length: 14 amino acids. The CDR3: CASSLGRSATEAFF. In nucleotides, the CDR3 is TGTGCCAGCAGCTTAGGGAGGTCAGCCACTGAAGCTTTCTTT.

The J gene is TRBJ2-7, the V gene TRBV19; 8 bases match TRBD2. Germline trimming cut 3 bases from V and 4 bases from J; bases unmatched to any gene: 5. This CDR3 has 14 amino acids. Germline CDR1 reads LNHDA; CDR2 reads SQIVND (reference sequence). CDR3 nucleotide sequence: TGTGCCAGTAGTATGCTGGCTAGCGGGTACGAGCAGTACTTC. Protein sequence: CASSMLASGYEQYF. Drawing the rest from reference TRBV19 and TRBJ2-7, the complete variable domain is DGGITQSPKYLFRKEGQNVTLSCEQNLNHDAMYWYRQDPGQGLRLIYYSQIVNDFQKGDIAEGYSVSREKKESFPLTVTSAQKNPTAFYLCASSMLASGYEQYFGPGTRLTVT.

The chain couples TRBV5-5 to TRBJ1-6, with TRBD1 as a possible D gene (6 bases). Trimming removed 1 base at V and 8 bases at J, with 13 bases between. CDR3 length: 15 residues. Germline assignment: CDR1 SGHKS and CDR2 YYEKEE (reference sequence). CDR3: CASSLSQGVYSPLHF. DNA for the CDR3: TGTGCCAGCAGCTTGTCACAGGGTGTTTATTCACCCCTCCACTTT.

This clone was found once. The chain recombines TRBV19 with TRBJ1-4; TRBD1 aligns across 8 bases. The CDR3 has 16 amino acids. Germline V gives CDR1 LNHDA, CDR2 SQIVND (reference sequence). After removal of 5 bases from V and 8 bases from J, the junction contained 13 bases not matched to a gene. This CDR3 is CASSPTWTGKEEKLFF. The CDR3 DNA follows: TGTGCCAGTAGTCCTACCTGGACAGGGAAGGAGGAAAAACTGTTTTTT.

This clone was found once. This chain links TRBV29-1 with TRBJ1-2, with 11 bases aligning to TRBD1. The V gene's germline CDR1 is SQVTM and CDR2 ANQGSEA. V was clipped by 0 bases and J by 3 bases; unmatched bases: 6. The CDR3 is 16 amino acids. As DNA, the CDR3 is TGCAGCGTTGAAGACCGTCCGGGACAGGGGGACTATGGCTACACCTTC. Amino acid sequence: CSVEDRPGQGDYGYTF.

The chain uses TRBV29-1 and TRBJ2-2; 9 nucleotides agree with TRBD1. Per the germline V gene, CDR1 is SQVTM and CDR2 is ANQGSEA. After removal of 5 bases from V and 5 bases from J, the junction contained 6 bases not matched to a gene. CDR3 length: 14 residues. The CDR3 region has the DNA TGCAGCGTTTTATTGACAGGGGGGACCGGGGAGCTGTTTTTT. It is translated as CSVLLTGGTGELFF.

V usage is TRBV27 and J usage is TRBJ2-2; D is possibly TRBD2 (6 bases). Germline CDR1 is MNHEY and CDR2 is SMNVEV (reference sequence). The CDR3 is made up of 16 amino acids. Trimming took off 3 bases at V and 6 bases at J, with 17 bases between the two ends. CDR3 sequence reads: CASSFIGTPISGELFF. In DNA, the CDR3 is TGTGCCAGCAGTTTCATCGGGACTCCCATCTCCGGGGAGCTGTTTTTT.

V and J are TRBV9 and TRBJ1-5; tentatively, D is TRBD1 (6 bases). V shed 2 bases and J shed 3 bases, with 9 bases lying between them. CDR1 is SGDLS, CDR2 YYNGEE, per germline. The CDR3 consists of 14 residues. In DNA form, the CDR3 reads TGTGCCAGCAGCGTCACAGGGAACAATCAGCCCCAGCATTTT. Translated, it gives CASSVTGNNQPQHF.

V gene TRBV7-9 combines with J gene TRBJ1-5; 12 positions agree with TRBD1. The germline CDR1 and CDR2 sequences are SEHNR and FQNEAQ (reference sequence). The V and J ends lost 4 bases and 3 bases, in that order; junction bases with no gene match: 7. The CDR3 is 17 amino acids. CDR3: CASSSGQGARDNQPQHF. The CDR3 region has the DNA TGTGCCAGCAGCTCGGGACAGGGGGCGAGGGACAATCAGCCCCAGCATTTT.

The rearrangement links TRBV6-1 to TRBJ2-7; D is unresolved. There are 12 residues in the CDR3. The V gene lost 2 bases and the J gene lost 4 bases, with 6 bases spanning the gap. Looked up from germline, CDR1 is MNHNS and CDR2 is SASEGT. In DNA, the CDR3 is TGTGCCAGCAGTGAAAAACAGTACGAGCAGTACTTC. This translates into CASSEKQYEQYF.

The rearrangement links TRBV30 to TRBJ1-5; 7 bases are shared with TRBD1. The J segment lost 5 bases and the V segment lost 2 bases, leaving 6 bases of the junction unmatched. The CDR3 runs to 14 residues. CDR1 and CDR2 from the germline V gene are GTSNPN and SVGIG (reference sequence). DNA of the CDR3: TGTGCCTGGAGTTCGGGACAGTCTTATCAGCCCCAGCATTTT. Encoded protein: CAWSSGQSYQPQHF.

V is TRBV5-4 and J is TRBJ2-7, with a tentative D call TRBD2 (6 bases). Between the trimmed V and J ends, which lost 4 bases and 5 bases, there was a span of 19 bases. The CDR3 consists of 15 residues. The germline gives CDR1 SGHNT, CDR2 YYREEE (reference sequence). The CDR3 is CASSALAGVRNEQYF. CDR3 DNA: TGTGCCAGCAGCGCACTAGCAGGAGTGAGGAACGAGCAGTACTTC.

V is TRBV6-4 and J is TRBJ2-1; a weak D match, TRBD1 (6 bases). CDR3 length equals 16 residues. V gave up 7 bases and J gave up 8 bases, with 24 bases separating them. CDR1 and CDR2 (germline): MRHNA, SNTAGT. CDR3 DNA: TGTGCCAGCACCCGAGGGGGTAGTCTACCCGGGCATGAGCAGTTCTTC. Translation: CASTRGGSLPGHEQFF.

The DNA for the CDR3 is TGTGCCAGCAGTGGAACTAGCGGGAAGGAAGAGCAGTACTTC. Translated, it gives CASSGTSGKEEQYF. The chain recombines TRBV2 with TRBJ2-7; 10 nucleotides agree with TRBD2. The CDR3 is 14 amino acids. Looked up from germline, CDR1 is SNHLY and CDR2 is FYNNEI. V trimming: 4 bases; J trimming: 7 bases; junction bases outside the gene matches: 7.

The V call is TRBV6-1, the J call TRBJ1-1; D perhaps matches TRBD1 (6 bases). CDR1 is MNHNS and CDR2 is SASEGT in the germline V gene. V was cut by 3 bases and J by 1 base, with 12 bases left in between. The CDR3 sequence is 15 residues long. CDR3 DNA: TGTGCCAGCAGTGACCCTAGGACAGCGAACACTGAAGCTTTCTTT. Translation gives CASSDPRTANTEAFF.

The rearrangement joins TRBV12-3 or TRBV12-4 to TRBJ1-5; D is perhaps TRBD1 (6 bases). With 5 bases removed from V and 5 bases from J, the gap between germline ends came to 7 bases. The CDR3 totals 12 residues. The CDR3 nucleotides read TGTGCCAGCAGTGACAGGTATCAGCCCCAGCATTTT. As protein: CASSDRYQPQHF.

The chain has TRBV27 and TRBJ2-1; the match to TRBD2 covers 10 bases. Germline V gene lookup returns CDR1 MNHEY and CDR2 SMNVEV (reference sequence). V lost 2 bases to trimming and J lost 6 bases; unmatched junction nucleotides: 16. This CDR3 spans 19 amino acids. In DNA, the CDR3 is TGTGCCAGCAGTTTAGCTCCGTTCGCTCTAGCGGGGGACCTCAATGAGCAGTTCTTC. This gives the protein CASSLAPFALAGDLNEQFF.

The chain is built from TRBV29-1 and TRBJ1-1; D is unresolved. This CDR3 comprises 12 residues. The germline V gene encodes CDR1 SQVTM and CDR2 ANQGSEA. V was pared by 3 bases and J by 2 bases, with 7 bases between. CDR3 region: CSVEEFNTEAFF. CDR3 sequence (DNA): TGCAGCGTTGAGGAGTTTAACACTGAAGCTTTCTTT.

CDR3 residues: CASSEETRLANRPYEQYF. CDR3 bases: TGTGCCAGCAGCGAAGAGACAAGGCTAGCGAATCGGCCCTACGAGCAGTACTTC. V usage is TRBV13 and J usage is TRBJ2-7; TRBD2 is a possible D gene (6 bases). Looked up from germline, CDR1 is PRHDT and CDR2 is FYEKMQ (reference sequence). Between the trimmed V and J ends, which lost 5 bases and 2 bases, there was a span of 25 bases. The length of the CDR3 is 18 residues.

This rearrangement joins TRBV6-5 to TRBJ1-6, with D hard to call. The germline V gene has CDR1 MNHEY and CDR2 SVGAGI. V gave up 2 bases and J gave up 2 bases, with 10 bases separating them. The length of the CDR3 is 16 residues. CDR3 sequence (DNA): TGTGCCAGCAGTTACAGGGAGTCCACCTATAATTCACCCCTCCACTTT. Translated: CASSYRESTYNSPLHF.